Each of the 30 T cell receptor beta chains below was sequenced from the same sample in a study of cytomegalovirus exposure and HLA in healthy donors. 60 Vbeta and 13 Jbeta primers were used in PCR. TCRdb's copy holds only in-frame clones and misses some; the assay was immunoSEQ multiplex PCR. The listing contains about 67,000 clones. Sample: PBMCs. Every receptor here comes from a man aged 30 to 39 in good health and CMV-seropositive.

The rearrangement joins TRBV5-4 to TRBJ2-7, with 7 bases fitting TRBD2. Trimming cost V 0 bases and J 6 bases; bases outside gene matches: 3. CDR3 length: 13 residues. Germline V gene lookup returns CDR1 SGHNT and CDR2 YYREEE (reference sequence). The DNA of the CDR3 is TGTGCCAGCAGCTTGGGGACTAGACGCGAGCAGTACTTC. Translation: CASSLGTRREQYF.

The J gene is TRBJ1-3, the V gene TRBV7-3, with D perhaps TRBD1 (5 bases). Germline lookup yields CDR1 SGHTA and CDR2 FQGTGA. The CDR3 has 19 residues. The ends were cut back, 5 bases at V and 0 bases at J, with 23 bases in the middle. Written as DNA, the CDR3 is TGTGCCAGCAGCCCCCCGACAGAGATAGGGTATGACTCTGGAAACACCATATATTTT. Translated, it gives CASSPPTEIGYDSGNTIYF.

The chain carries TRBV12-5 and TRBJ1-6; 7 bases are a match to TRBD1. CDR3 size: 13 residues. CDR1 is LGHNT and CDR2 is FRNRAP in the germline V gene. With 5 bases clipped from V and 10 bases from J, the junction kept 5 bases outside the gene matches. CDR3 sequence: CASGTQQGSPLHF. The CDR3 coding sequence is TGTGCTAGTGGTACACAACAGGGGTCACCCCTCCACTTT.

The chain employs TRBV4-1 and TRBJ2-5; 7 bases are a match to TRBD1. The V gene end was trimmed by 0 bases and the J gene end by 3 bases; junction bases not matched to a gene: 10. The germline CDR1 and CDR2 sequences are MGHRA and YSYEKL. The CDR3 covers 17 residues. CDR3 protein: CASSQDPILTGEETQYF. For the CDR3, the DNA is TGCGCCAGCAGCCAAGATCCGATCCTTACAGGGGAAGAGACCCAGTACTTC.

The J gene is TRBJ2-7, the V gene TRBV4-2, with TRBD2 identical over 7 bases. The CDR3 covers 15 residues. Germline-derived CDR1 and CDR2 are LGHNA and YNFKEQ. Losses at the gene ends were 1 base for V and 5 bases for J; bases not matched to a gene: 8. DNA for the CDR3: TGTGCCAGCAGCCAAGTAGCGGGCGAGGTTGACGAGCAGTACTTC. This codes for CASSQVAGEVDEQYF.

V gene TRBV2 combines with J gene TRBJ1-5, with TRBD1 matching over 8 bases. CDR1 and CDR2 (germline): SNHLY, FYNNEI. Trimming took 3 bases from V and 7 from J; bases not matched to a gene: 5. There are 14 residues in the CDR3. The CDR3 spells CASSEAGGGQPQHF. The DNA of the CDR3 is TGTGCCAGCAGTGAGGCAGGGGGCGGGCAGCCCCAGCATTTT.

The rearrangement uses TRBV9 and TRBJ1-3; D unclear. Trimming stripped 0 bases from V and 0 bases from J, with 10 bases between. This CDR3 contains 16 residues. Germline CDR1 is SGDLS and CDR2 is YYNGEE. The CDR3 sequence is CASSVDTISSGNTIYF. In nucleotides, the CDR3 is TGTGCCAGCAGCGTAGACACTATTAGCTCTGGAAACACCATATATTTT.

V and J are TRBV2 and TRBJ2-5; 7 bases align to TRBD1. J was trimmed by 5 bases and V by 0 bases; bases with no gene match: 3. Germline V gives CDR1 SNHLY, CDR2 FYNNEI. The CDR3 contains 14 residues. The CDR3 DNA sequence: TGTGCCAGCAGTGAAGCAGGGGGCTGGGAGACCCAGTACTTC. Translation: CASSEAGGWETQYF. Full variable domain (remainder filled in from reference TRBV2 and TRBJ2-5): EPEVTQTPSHQVTQMGQEVILRCVPISNHLYFYWYRQILGQKVEFLVSFYNNEISEKSEIFDDQFSVERPDGSNFTLKIRSTKLEDSAMYFCASSEAGGWETQYFGPGTRLLVL.

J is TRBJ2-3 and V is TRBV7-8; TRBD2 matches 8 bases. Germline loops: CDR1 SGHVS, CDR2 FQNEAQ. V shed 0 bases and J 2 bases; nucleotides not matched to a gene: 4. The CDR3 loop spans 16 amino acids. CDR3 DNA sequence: TGTGCCAGCAGCTTAGCGCTGCGGGGGGTCACAGATACGCAGTATTTT. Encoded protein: CASSLALRGVTDTQYF.

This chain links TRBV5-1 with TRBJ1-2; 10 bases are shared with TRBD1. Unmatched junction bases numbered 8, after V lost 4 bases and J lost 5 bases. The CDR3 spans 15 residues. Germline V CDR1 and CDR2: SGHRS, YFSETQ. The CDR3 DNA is TGCGCCAGCAGCCTCTGGACAGGGGGGGGTTATGGCTACACCTTC. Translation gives CASSLWTGGGYGYTF.

The CDR3 loop is CASSLVGSSVGNTIYF. The CDR3 DNA sequence: TGCGCCAGCAGCTTGGTCGGTAGCTCTGTGGGAAACACCATATATTTT. The rearrangement uses TRBV5-1 and TRBJ1-3; D is unclear. V was trimmed by 0 bases and J by 4 bases, leaving 14 bases between them. Germline lookup yields CDR1 SGHRS and CDR2 YFSETQ. This CDR3 region has 16 residues.

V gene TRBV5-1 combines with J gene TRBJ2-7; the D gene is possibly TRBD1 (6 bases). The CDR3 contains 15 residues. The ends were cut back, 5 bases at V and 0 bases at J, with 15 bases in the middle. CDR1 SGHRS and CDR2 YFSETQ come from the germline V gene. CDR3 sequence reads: CASSYRDAGSYEQYF. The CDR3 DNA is TGCGCCAGCAGTTACAGGGACGCGGGCTCCTACGAGCAGTACTTC.

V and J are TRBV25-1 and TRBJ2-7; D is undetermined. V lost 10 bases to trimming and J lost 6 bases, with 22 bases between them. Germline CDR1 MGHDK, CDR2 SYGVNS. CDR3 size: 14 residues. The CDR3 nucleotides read TGTGCCACGTGTTGGTGTTCTAGTTTAGGCGAGCAGTACTTC. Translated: CATCWCSSLGEQYF.

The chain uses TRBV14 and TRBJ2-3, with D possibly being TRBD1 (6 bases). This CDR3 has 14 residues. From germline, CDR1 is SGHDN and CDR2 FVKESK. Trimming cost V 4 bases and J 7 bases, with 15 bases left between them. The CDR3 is CASSRTDGEYTQYF. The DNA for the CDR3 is TGTGCCAGCAGCCGGACAGACGGAGAATATACGCAGTATTTT.

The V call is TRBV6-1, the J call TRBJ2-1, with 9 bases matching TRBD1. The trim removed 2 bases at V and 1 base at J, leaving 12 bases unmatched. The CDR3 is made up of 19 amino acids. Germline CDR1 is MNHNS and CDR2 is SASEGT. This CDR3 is CASSEPGQGDMQSYNEQFF. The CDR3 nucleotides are TGTGCCAGCAGTGAACCGGGACAGGGAGATATGCAGTCCTACAATGAGCAGTTCTTC.

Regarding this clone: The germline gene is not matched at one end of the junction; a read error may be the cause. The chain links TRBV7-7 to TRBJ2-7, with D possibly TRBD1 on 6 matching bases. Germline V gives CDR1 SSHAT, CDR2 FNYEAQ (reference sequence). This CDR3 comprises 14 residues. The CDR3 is CASSLQTGPYEQYF. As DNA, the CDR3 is TGTGCTAGCAGCTTACAGACAGGTCCCTACGAGCAGTACTTC.

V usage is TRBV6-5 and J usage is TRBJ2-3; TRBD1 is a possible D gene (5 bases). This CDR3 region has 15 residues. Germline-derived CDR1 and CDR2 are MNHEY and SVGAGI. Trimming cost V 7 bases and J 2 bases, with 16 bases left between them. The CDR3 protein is CASKMGQGITDTQYF. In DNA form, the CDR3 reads TGTGCCAGCAAAATGGGGCAGGGAATCACAGATACGCAGTATTTT.

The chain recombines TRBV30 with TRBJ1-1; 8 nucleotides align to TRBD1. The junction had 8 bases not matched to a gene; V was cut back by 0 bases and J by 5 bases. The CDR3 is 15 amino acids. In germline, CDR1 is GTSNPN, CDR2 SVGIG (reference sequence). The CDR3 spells CAWSVQAGGYTEAFF. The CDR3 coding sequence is TGTGCCTGGAGTGTACAGGCAGGGGGCTATACTGAAGCTTTCTTT.

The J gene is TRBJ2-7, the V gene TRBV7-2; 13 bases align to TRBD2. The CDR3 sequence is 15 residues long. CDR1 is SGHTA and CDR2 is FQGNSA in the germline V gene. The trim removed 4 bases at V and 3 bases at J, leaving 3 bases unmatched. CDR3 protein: CASSSWTSGSYEQYF. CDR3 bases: TGTGCCAGCAGCTCCTGGACTAGCGGGAGCTACGAGCAGTACTTC.

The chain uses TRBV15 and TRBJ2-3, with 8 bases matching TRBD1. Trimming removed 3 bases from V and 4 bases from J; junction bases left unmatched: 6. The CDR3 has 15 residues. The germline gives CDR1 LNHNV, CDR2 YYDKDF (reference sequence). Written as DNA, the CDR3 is TGTGCCACCAGCAGTGGACAGGGTGGTGCAGATACGCAGTATTTT. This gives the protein CATSSGQGGADTQYF.

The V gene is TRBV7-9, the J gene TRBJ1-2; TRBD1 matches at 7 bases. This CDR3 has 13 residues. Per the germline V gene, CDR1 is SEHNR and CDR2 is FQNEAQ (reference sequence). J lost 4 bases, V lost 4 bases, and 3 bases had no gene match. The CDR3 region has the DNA TGTGCCAGCAGCTCGGGACAGTTCTATGGCTACACCTTC. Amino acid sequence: CASSSGQFYGYTF.

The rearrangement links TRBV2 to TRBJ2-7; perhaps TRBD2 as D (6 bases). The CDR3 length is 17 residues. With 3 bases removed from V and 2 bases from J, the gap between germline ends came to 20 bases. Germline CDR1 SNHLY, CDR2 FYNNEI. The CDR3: CASSDSVRDFETYEQYF. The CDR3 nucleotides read TGTGCCAGCAGTGATTCAGTTCGGGACTTTGAGACCTACGAGCAGTACTTC.

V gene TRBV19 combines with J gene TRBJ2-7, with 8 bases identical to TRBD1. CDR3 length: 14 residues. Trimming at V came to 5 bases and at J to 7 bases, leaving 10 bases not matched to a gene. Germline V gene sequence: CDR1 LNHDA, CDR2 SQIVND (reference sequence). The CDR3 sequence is CASSAGQGKTEQYF. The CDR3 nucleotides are TGTGCCAGTAGTGCCGGACAGGGCAAAACTGAGCAGTACTTC.

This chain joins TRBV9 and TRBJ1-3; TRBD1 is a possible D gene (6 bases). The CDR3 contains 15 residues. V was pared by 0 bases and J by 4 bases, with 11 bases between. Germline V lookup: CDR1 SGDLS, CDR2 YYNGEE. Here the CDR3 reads CASSVGDDRGNTIYF. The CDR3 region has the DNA TGTGCCAGCAGCGTAGGGGATGACAGGGGAAACACCATATATTTT.

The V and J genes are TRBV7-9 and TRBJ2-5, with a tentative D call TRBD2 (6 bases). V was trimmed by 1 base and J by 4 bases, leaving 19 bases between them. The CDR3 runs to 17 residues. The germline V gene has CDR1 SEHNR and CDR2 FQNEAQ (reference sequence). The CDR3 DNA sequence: TGTGCCAGCAGCTTAGGACTGGGGTCGGGAGCCCGAGAGACCCAGTACTTC. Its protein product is CASSLGLGSGARETQYF.

CDR3 sequence (DNA): TGTGCCAGCAGCTTGGCCGCGGCGGGGGGGCAGAATGAGCAGTTCTTC. Translated: CASSLAAAGGQNEQFF. The chain combines TRBV5-6 with TRBJ2-1; 9 bases are a match to TRBD2. Germline values: CDR1 SGHDT, CDR2 YYEEEE. The CDR3 runs to 16 residues. The trim removed 0 bases at V and 7 bases at J, leaving 8 bases unmatched.

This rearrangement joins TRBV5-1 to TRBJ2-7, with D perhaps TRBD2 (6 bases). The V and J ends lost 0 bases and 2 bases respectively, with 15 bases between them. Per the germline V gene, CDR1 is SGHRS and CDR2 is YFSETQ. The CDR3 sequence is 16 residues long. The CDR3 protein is CASSLAGGFPTYEQYF. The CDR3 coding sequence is TGCGCCAGCAGCTTGGCCGGGGGTTTCCCTACCTACGAGCAGTACTTC.

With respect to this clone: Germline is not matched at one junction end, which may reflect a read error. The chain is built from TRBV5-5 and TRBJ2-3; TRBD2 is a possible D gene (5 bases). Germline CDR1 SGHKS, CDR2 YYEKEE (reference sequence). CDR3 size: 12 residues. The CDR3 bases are TGTGCCAGCAGCTTGTCAGCGGATAAGCAGTATTTT. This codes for CASSLSADKQYF. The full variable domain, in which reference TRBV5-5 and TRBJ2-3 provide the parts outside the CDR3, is DAGVTQSPTHLIKTRGQQVTLRCSPISGHKSVSWYQQVLGQGPQFIFQYYEKEERGRGNFPDRFSARQFPNYSSELNVNALLLGDSALYLCASSLSADKQYFGPGTRLTVL.

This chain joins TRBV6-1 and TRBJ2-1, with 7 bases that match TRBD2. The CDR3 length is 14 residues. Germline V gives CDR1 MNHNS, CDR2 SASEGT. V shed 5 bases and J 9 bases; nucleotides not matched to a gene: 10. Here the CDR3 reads CASSIRTSTIEQFF. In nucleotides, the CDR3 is TGTGCCAGCAGTATTCGGACTAGTACGATTGAGCAGTTCTTC.

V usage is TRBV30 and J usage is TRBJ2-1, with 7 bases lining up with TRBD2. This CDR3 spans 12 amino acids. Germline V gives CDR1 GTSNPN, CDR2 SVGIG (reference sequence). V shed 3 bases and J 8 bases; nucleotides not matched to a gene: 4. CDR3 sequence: CAWSLTSDEQFF. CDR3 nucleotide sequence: TGTGCCTGGAGCCTCACTAGCGATGAGCAGTTCTTC.